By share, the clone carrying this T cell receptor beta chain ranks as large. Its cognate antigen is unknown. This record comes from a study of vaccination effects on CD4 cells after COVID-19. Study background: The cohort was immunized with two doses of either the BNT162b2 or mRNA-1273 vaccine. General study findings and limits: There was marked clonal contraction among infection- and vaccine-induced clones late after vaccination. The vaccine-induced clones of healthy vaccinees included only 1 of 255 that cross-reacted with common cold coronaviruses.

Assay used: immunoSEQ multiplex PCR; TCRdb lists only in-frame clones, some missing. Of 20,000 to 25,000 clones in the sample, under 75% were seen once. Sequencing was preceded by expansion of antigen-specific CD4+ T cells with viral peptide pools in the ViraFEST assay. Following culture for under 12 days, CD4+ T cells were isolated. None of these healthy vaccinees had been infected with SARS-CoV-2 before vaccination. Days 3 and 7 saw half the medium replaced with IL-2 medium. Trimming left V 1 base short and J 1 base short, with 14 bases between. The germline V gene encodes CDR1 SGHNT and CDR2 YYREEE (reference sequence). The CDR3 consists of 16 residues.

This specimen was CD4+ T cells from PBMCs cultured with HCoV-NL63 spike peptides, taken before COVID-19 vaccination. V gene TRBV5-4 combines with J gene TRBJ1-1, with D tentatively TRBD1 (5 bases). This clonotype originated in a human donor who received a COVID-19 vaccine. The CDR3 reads CASSLRGVEGNTEAFF. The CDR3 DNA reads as TGTGCCAGCAGCTTGAGGGGCGTCGAGGGGAACACTGAAGCTTTCTTT.